Shown below are 19 T cell receptor beta chains from a single sample sequenced in a study of T cell responses to AZD1222 COVID-19 vaccine. Sequencing used immunoSEQ multiplex PCR; TCRdb keeps in-frame clones, though not all of them. The data contain about 92,000 clones, approximately 84% of them singletons. Sequencing was performed on peripheral blood, taken on day 0 of AZD1222 vaccination. The receptor source for this set is an adult in good health.

The table lists this clone with a few counts. This chain uses TRBV18 with TRBJ1-6; D not resolved. Trimming shortened V by 1 base and J by 7 bases, and 5 bases separated the two germline ends. The CDR3 runs to 13 residues. CDR1 is KGHSH, CDR2 LQKENI, per germline. The CDR3 nucleotides read TGTGCCAGCTCACCACAGGTCAATTCACCCCTCCACTTT. It specifies CASSPQVNSPLHF.

The V and J genes are TRBV25-1 and TRBJ1-1, with D possibly matching TRBD1 (5 bases). Germline loops: CDR1 MGHDK, CDR2 SYGVNS. Trimming stripped 7 bases from V and 4 bases from J, with 13 bases between. This CDR3 is built from 13 residues. CDR3 in amino acids: CASTVGGGTEAFF. CDR3 bases: TGTGCCAGCACGGTGGGGGGTGGCACTGAAGCTTTCTTT. The entire variable domain, with the rest obtained from reference TRBV25-1 and TRBJ1-1, is as follows: EADIYQTPRYLVIGTGKKITLECSQTMGHDKMYWYQQDPGMELHLIHYSYGVNSTEKGDLSSESTVSRIRTEHFPLTLESARPSHTSQYLCASTVGGGTEAFFGQGTRLTVV.

With respect to this clone: This sample includes further DNA sequences coding for the same CDR3. The chain carries TRBV3-1 (or the pseudogene TRBV3-2) and TRBJ2-1; 13 bases match TRBD2. V shed 4 bases, J shed 7 bases, and the junction held 7 bases outside the gene matches. The germline V gene has CDR1 LGHDT and CDR2 YNNKEL (reference sequence). The CDR3 runs 16 residues. CDR3 nucleotide sequence: TGTGCCAGCAGCCGAAGACTAGCGGGGGGTGGAAATGAGCAGTTCTTC. It encodes CASSRRLAGGGNEQFF.

The chain employs TRBV3-1 (or the pseudogene TRBV3-2) and TRBJ2-2, with 10 positions matching TRBD2. This CDR3 has 16 amino acids. Germline assignment: CDR1 LGHDT and CDR2 YNNKEL (reference sequence). V shed 4 bases, J shed 6 bases, and the junction held 8 bases outside the gene matches. The CDR3 DNA reads as TGTGCCAGCAGCCCCCTTGCCAGCGGGGGGGCCGGGGAGCTGTTTTTT. This sequence encodes CASSPLASGGAGELFF.

The chain recombines TRBV5-4 with TRBJ2-1; TRBD1 might be the D (6 bases). Germline V gene sequence: CDR1 SGHNT, CDR2 YYREEE (reference sequence). CDR3 length equals 11 residues. Trimming removed 4 bases at V and 13 bases at J, with 12 bases between. The CDR3 protein is CASSGGRVQFF. CDR3 coding DNA: TGTGCCAGCAGCGGGGGCCGGGTACAGTTCTTC.

The chain recombines TRBV4-2 with TRBJ2-1, with 12 bases matching TRBD2. There are 15 residues in the CDR3. Germline V gene data show CDR1 as LGHNA and CDR2 as YNFKEQ. V was clipped by 5 bases and J by 7 bases; unmatched bases: 6. For the CDR3, the DNA is TGTGCCAGCAGCTTTCGACTAGCGGGAGAGAATGAGCAGTTCTTC. It yields the protein CASSFRLAGENEQFF.

The sample holds one count of this clone. The chain has TRBV12-5 and TRBJ1-2; 8 bases match TRBD1. CDR1 is LGHNT and CDR2 is FRNRAP in the germline V gene. The junction had 12 bases not matched to a gene; V was cut back by 7 bases and J by 8 bases. CDR3 size: 14 residues. CDR3 sequence (DNA): TGTGCTAGTGCCCTCGGACAGGGTTCATGGGGCTACACCTTC. It translates to CASALGQGSWGYTF.

The V gene is TRBV3-1 (or the pseudogene TRBV3-2), the J gene TRBJ2-5; TRBD2 matches at 12 bases. The J segment lost 3 bases and the V segment lost 1 base, leaving 3 bases of the junction unmatched. The CDR3 has 16 residues. Germline V CDR1 and CDR2: LGHDT, YNNKEL (reference sequence). CDR3 bases: TGTGCCAGCAGCCAAGCTCGGACTAGCGGGAAAGAGACCCAGTACTTC. Its protein product is CASSQARTSGKETQYF.

The chain carries TRBV5-1 and TRBJ2-5, with D perhaps matching TRBD2 (6 bases). CDR1 and CDR2 from the germline V gene are SGHRS and YFSETQ. The CDR3 has 15 residues. V was trimmed by 3 bases and J by 5 bases, leaving 17 bases between them. DNA for the CDR3: TGCGCCAGCAGCTGGGGGGACGGGGAACTGGAGACCCAGTACTTC. Amino acids: CASSWGDGELETQYF.

CDR3 sequence (DNA): TGTGCCTGGAGTAATCAGCAGGACACTGAAGCTTTCTTT. Translated, it gives CAWSNQQDTEAFF. This sequence joins TRBV30 and TRBJ1-1; the D is unclear. V was clipped by 2 bases and J by 3 bases, with 10 bases between them. This CDR3 contains 13 residues. Germline-derived CDR1 and CDR2 are GTSNPN and SVGIG (reference sequence).

V and J are TRBV19 and TRBJ1-1; perhaps TRBD1 as D (5 bases). Trimming took 5 bases from V and 7 from J, leaving 23 bases between them. Germline V gives CDR1 LNHDA, CDR2 SQIVND (reference sequence). This CDR3 comprises 16 residues. This CDR3 is CASSVRSLRRQNEAFF. CDR3 nucleotide sequence: TGTGCCAGTAGTGTTAGATCCCTTAGGAGACAGAATGAAGCTTTCTTT.

This chain connects TRBV5-4 to TRBJ1-3, with D uncertain. Trimming left V 5 bases short and J 0 bases short, with 9 bases between. Per the germline V gene, CDR1 is SGHNT and CDR2 is YYREEE (reference sequence). The CDR3 has 14 amino acids. In DNA, the CDR3 is TGTGCCAGCAGTTTCACCAACTCTGGAAACACCATATATTTT. It yields the protein CASSFTNSGNTIYF.

The V call is TRBV6-1, the J call TRBJ1-1; TRBD1 matches 9 bases. V trimming: 2 bases; J trimming: 9 bases; junction bases outside the gene matches: 10. CDR3 size: 15 residues. The germline V gene encodes CDR1 MNHNS and CDR2 SASEGT. Here the CDR3 DNA reads TGTGCCAGCAGTGAAAGGGACAGGGTTTTCCTAAAAGCTTTCTTT. Protein sequence: CASSERDRVFLKAFF.

This rearrangement joins TRBV7-2 to TRBJ1-1; 8 bases are a match to TRBD1. The V segment lost 0 bases and the J segment 6 bases; nucleotides outside the gene matches: 9. The CDR3 contains 16 residues. Germline CDR1 is SGHTA and CDR2 is FQGNSA. DNA of the CDR3: TGTGCCAGCAGCTTAGCGCAAGTGGCAGGGGGCTCTGAAGCTTTCTTT. Translating it yields CASSLAQVAGGSEAFF.

The rearrangement links TRBV3-1 (or the pseudogene TRBV3-2) to TRBJ1-1; tentatively, D is TRBD1 (5 bases). The CDR3 is 18 residues long. V gave up 1 base and J gave up 1 base, with 19 bases separating them. Germline V gene data show CDR1 as LGHDT and CDR2 as YNNKEL (reference sequence). CDR3 in DNA: TGTGCCAGCAGCCAAGCCGTATGGGCAGGGCGGAGGAACACTGAAGCTTTCTTT. Amino acids: CASSQAVWAGRRNTEAFF.

Here the CDR3 DNA reads TGTGCCAGCAGTGAAGCGGGACTAGCGGGGACCCGGGTCGAGCAGTACTTC. Encoded protein: CASSEAGLAGTRVEQYF. The rearrangement links TRBV6-1 to TRBJ2-7; 13 bases are shared with TRBD2. CDR3 length: 17 residues. Germline-derived CDR1 and CDR2 are MNHNS and SASEGT. J was trimmed by 6 bases and V by 0 bases; bases with no gene match: 8.

V usage is TRBV12-2 and J usage is TRBJ2-7; the DNA was not used to check the table's D call, TRBD2. TRBV12-2 has pseudogene status. The CDR3 has 14 amino acids. The CDR3 loop reads CASRLRDFLYEQYF. The CDR3 bases are TGTGCAAGTCGCCTCCGGGACTTTCTCTACGAGCAGTACTTC.

The V and J genes are TRBV7-8 and TRBJ2-3; no clear D gene. CDR3 length: 13 residues. V was clipped by 1 base and J by 4 bases, with 6 bases between them. The germline V gene encodes CDR1 SGHVS and CDR2 FQNEAQ. This chain's CDR3 is CASSLEISDTQYF. The CDR3 DNA reads as TGTGCCAGCAGCTTAGAGATCTCAGATACGCAGTATTTT.

The chain is built from TRBV5-5 and TRBJ1-1; D ambiguous. Germline V lookup: CDR1 SGHKS, CDR2 YYEKEE (reference sequence). The CDR3 has 14 residues. The germline V and J ends were trimmed by 2 bases and 0 bases, with 8 bases remaining between them. The CDR3 loop is CASSFGRVNTEAFF. CDR3 DNA: TGTGCCAGCAGCTTCGGGCGGGTGAACACTGAAGCTTTCTTT.